This T cell receptor beta chain was identified in a study of blood T cell repertoires in COVID-19. About the research overall: Acute and convalescent COVID-19 specimens originated in the United States, Italy and Spain. In each case, the material was cDNA or gDNA derived from T cells, B-cell-depleted T cells, or PBMCs.

This CDR3 spans 20 amino acids. CDR1 and CDR2 (germline): SNHLY, FYNNEI. J lost 1 base, V lost 2 bases, and 15 bases had no gene match. Assay: immunoSEQ multiplex PCR; the TCRdb copy retains only in-frame clones and omits some. The table lists fewer than 500,000 clones, approximately 88% of them singletons. Sequenced input: PBMCs or T cells enriched from blood (not recorded which). This TCR was sampled from a woman in her twenties or thirties with acute COVID-19. J is TRBJ1-3 and V is TRBV2; 9 nucleotides match TRBD1. CDR3 in DNA: TGTGCCAGCAGTGAACCCGATTTATGGGACAGGGTATTATCTGGAAACACCATATATTTT. Amino acids: CASSEPDLWDRVLSGNTIYF.